This T cell receptor (beta chain) was captured in a study of control samples from healthy donors and cancer patients. In germline, CDR1 is LNHDA, CDR2 SQIVND (reference sequence). The length of the CDR3 is 16 residues. V was clipped by 5 bases and J by 7 bases, with 21 bases between them. The repertoire was sequenced with immunoSEQ multiplex PCR; TCRdb's copy has only in-frame clones and lacks some. This sample has about 150,000 clones, with almost 90% found just once. The chain employs TRBV19 and TRBJ1-5, with D tentatively TRBD1 (5 bases). Sequencing used blood. The sequence derives from a man between 18 and 35 years old in good health. CDR3 coding DNA: TGTGCCAGTAGTGCTGATCCCGGGGCCCCGGGGCAGCCCCAGCATTTT. Translated: CASSADPGAPGQPQHF.